These 10 T cell receptor beta chains were all obtained from the same sample, sequenced in a study of tumor-infiltrating lymphocytes in oesophageal squamous cell carcinoma (dated by TCRdb to about 2016). Libraries were prepared through PCR. TCRdb names Illumina HiSeq 1500 as the instrument used. Clones were called with MiXCR by TCRdb after fastp trimmed the public reads at Q25, and only in-frame beta chains were retained. Each CDR3 protein gets just one entry, which takes the most common genes and DNA from the rows behind it. In this sample the table shows some 11,000 distinct CDR3 sequences, about 47% of which occur a single time. The ten largest clones take up around 20% of the sample. The specimen sequenced was esophageal tumor tissue. Source of these receptors: a female donor with esophageal squamous cell carcinoma.

A note on this clonotype: This may come from a read error, since a much larger clone is one base off. This chain connects TRBV5-4 to TRBJ2-4; no clear D. The CDR3 totals 16 residues. Deletions cut 0 bases from V and 13 bases from J, with 23 bases between. CDR1 is SGHNT, CDR2 YYREEE, per germline (reference sequence). Here the CDR3 DNA reads TGTGCCAGCAGCTTGGCCGGACGGTTTGCTTACAATGAGCAGTACTTC. This sequence encodes CASSLAGRFAYNEQYF.

This clonotype is medium-sized (0.01 to 0.1%) in the sample. The genes are TRBV4-1 and TRBJ1-5; D gene unclear. Germline V gene data show CDR1 as MGHRA and CDR2 as YSYEKL. V lost 0 bases and J lost 2, with 8 bases in between. The CDR3 runs to 15 residues. This CDR3 reads CASSQDGRGNQPQHF. As DNA, the CDR3 is TGCGCCAGCAGCCAAGATGGGAGGGGCAATCAGCCCCAGCATTTT.

This clonotype appeared a few times. The chain recombines TRBV2 with TRBJ2-7; 9 bases fit TRBD1. CDR3 size: 15 residues. Looked up from germline, CDR1 is SNHLY and CDR2 is FYNNEI. Trimming cost V 5 bases and J 3 bases; bases outside gene matches: 8. CDR3 nucleotides: TGTGCCAGCAGTATCCCGGGGACAGGGAACTACGAGCAGTACTTC. Residues: CASSIPGTGNYEQYF. Together with reference TRBV2 and TRBJ2-7, the CDR3 gives the full variable domain: EPEVTQTPSHQVTQMGQEVILRCVPISNHLYFYWYRQILGQKVEFLVSFYNNEISEKSEIFDDQFSVERPDGSNFTLKIRSTKLEDSAMYFCASSIPGTGNYEQYFGPGTRLTVT.

A few counts support this clonotype. V gene TRBV7-2 combines with J gene TRBJ2-7; possibly TRBD1 for D (5 bases). Trimming cost V 1 base and J 1 base, with 8 bases left between them. The CDR3 has 14 residues. Germline V gene data show CDR1 as SGHTA and CDR2 as FQGNSA. The CDR3 DNA follows: TGTGCCAGCAGCTTAGTGACAGCTTCCTACGAGCAGTACTTC. Protein: CASSLVTASYEQYF.

The V call is TRBV5-4, the J call TRBJ2-7; 9 bases are shared with TRBD1. V lost 4 bases and J lost 1; bases outside the gene matches: 3. Germline V gene lookup returns CDR1 SGHNT and CDR2 YYREEE (reference sequence). CDR3 length: 14 residues. CDR3 DNA sequence: TGTGCCAGCAGCCCGGGACAGGGATCCTACGAGCAGTACTTC. Translating gives CASSPGQGSYEQYF.

This chain links TRBV11-2 with TRBJ2-5; D is unresolved. The V gene lost 4 bases and the J gene lost 3 bases, with 3 bases spanning the gap. The CDR3 has 11 amino acids. The V gene's germline CDR1 is SGHAT and CDR2 FQNNGV. The DNA of the CDR3 is TGTGCCAGCAGCTCTAAAGAGACCCAGTACTTC. Protein sequence: CASSSKETQYF.

This clonotype has only a few counts. The gene calls are TRBV6-1 and TRBJ2-7; 12 nucleotides match TRBD2. The germline gives CDR1 MNHNS, CDR2 SASEGT. J was trimmed by 7 bases and V by 2 bases; bases with no gene match: 6. CDR3 length: 15 amino acids. In DNA form, the CDR3 reads TGTGCCAGCAGTGAACTAGCGGGAGGGCCTGGTGAGCAGTACTTC. Translation: CASSELAGGPGEQYF.

The V call is TRBV12-3 or TRBV12-4, the J call TRBJ2-5; 9 bases map to TRBD2. The closer fit of TRBJ2-7 to the DNA end suggests the J call may be wrong. The CDR3 loop spans 14 amino acids. The DNA of the CDR3 is TGTGCCAGCAGTTTCTCTAGCGGGGCCTACGAGCAGTACTTC. This sequence encodes CASSFSSGAYEQYF.

V and J are TRBV7-6 and TRBJ1-5; D gene uncertain. The germline V gene has CDR1 SGHVS and CDR2 FNYEAQ. The V end lost 4 bases, the J end lost 7 bases, and 8 bases lay between the germline ends. The CDR3 is 12 residues long. This CDR3 is CASSSQEQPQHF. DNA for the CDR3: TGTGCCAGCAGCTCACAAGAGCAGCCCCAGCATTTT.

Judged by abundance, this clonotype is medium-sized. This chain connects TRBV27 to TRBJ1-2, with 8 nucleotides matching TRBD1. V lost 5 bases, J lost 6 bases, and 11 bases stayed unmatched. This CDR3 comprises 15 residues. Germline V CDR1 and CDR2: MNHEY, SMNVEV (reference sequence). CDR3 sequence: CASSQTRQGIHGYTF. DNA for the CDR3: TGTGCCAGCAGTCAAACCCGACAGGGGATACATGGCTACACCTTC.